Here is one TCR beta chain with its context. The antigen this receptor binds is unknown. No base quality information exists; no much larger clone differs at one position. The data were obtained in a study of shared clonotypes between healthy human individuals (dated by TCRdb to 2019 to 2021). Context from the whole study: The cohort included three men and a couple of women between 18 and 49 years of age. Leukapheresis yielded between about 0.85 and 10 billion PBMCs per donor. To estimate repertoire size and how much clonotypes are shared between individuals, the study performed deep sequencing of blood TCR repertoires from five healthy adults. Different laboratories and diverse techniques were used to prepare libraries and sequence TCR repertoires, to increase sequencing depth and limit assay-specific biases.

V and J lose 4 bases and 14 bases, and a span of 18 bases separates them. For CDR1 and CDR2, the germline V gene lists SGHTA and FQGNSA. The CDR3 numbers 13 residues from cysteine through phenylalanine. CDR3 DNA only is kept here, 39 bases in frame from base 1. TCR CDR3 regions were amplified from genomic DNA by multiplex PCR using the deep immunoSEQ assay. For each cell subset, the extracted genomic DNA was distributed evenly across all wells of several immunoSEQ 96-well plates, and each plate served as one replicate. For unsorted PBMC, approximately 310 ng genomic DNA, equal to 30,000 or so T cell genomes, was loaded into each replicate PCR. Unsorted PBMC genomic DNA was sequenced across ten immunoSEQ deep assay plates. Purified libraries were quantified with a Qubit 3.0 fluorometer, sized on a Bioanalyzer 2100, and re-quantified with the KAPA Library Quantification kit. Every immunoSEQ 96-well plate was sequenced on a separate single-read 150-cycle Illumina NextSeq 550 flow cell. The published analysis was carried out like this. Because the immunoSEQ output included only junctional sequences and no quality scores, the filtering could not be the same as the filtering used for full-length reads. To assign V/J genes and CDR3, sequences were annotated using PyIR, a Python wrapper for IgBLAST v1.9, with IMGT germline references. Any read was removed if the V/J assignment was weak (E-value above 1e-6), the CDR3 was missing, or the read contained stop codons, out-of-frame junctions, or ambiguous translated residues. V3J clonotypes were defined as sequences sharing an identical inferred V gene, J gene, and CDR3 amino acid sequence. The percentage overlap between two repertoires was calculated by dividing the number of shared unique clonotypes by the size of the smaller repertoire. Richness of each repertoire was evaluated using RTK rarefaction, the Chao1 estimator, and Recon v2.1 estimates of unobserved clonotypes. TCRdb retrieved this table from immuneACCESS and kept in-frame rearrangements only. Not all clones are present; in checked studies, unresolved V genes account for under half, and no reason is known for the remainder. The V and J calls and the clone size are those of that table, but D and trimming were determined from the DNA. The sample table contains over 400,000 clones; only one count was recorded for roughly 80% of them. About 12% of the sample rests with the top ten.

The donors were healthy, HIV-negative adults with no recently reported acute infections or vaccinations. Every donor was a Caucasian adult residing in Nashville, Tennessee, USA. For unsorted samples, 70 million to 95 million PBMCs were counted, and genomic DNA was extracted using the QIAamp DNA Blood Mini kit. Blood was collected by leukapheresis, and PBMCs were isolated by Ficoll-Histopaque density gradient centrifugation and then cryopreserved in liquid nitrogen vapor phase. Here is what the overall study found, with its caveats: The small number of donors limited the genetic and exposure-history diversity represented. Based on pairwise subsampling, the degree of clonotype sharing among donors was expected to be affected by sequencing depth. Sampling was restricted to blood, and TCR repertoires in tissues likely differ from the TCR repertoires found in blood.

The V and J genes are TRBV7-2 and TRBJ2-1; D gene: possibly TRBD2, on 6 matching bases. This receptor was obtained from a woman in her thirties or forties in good health. Some clones in this sample may be carry-over from other donors' samples. Sequenced: PBMCs. The nucleotide sequence reads TGTGCCAGCAGCTCAGGACCCGGGACTGGGGAGTTCTTC. This yields the protein CASSSGPGTGEFF. With the rest looked up from the reference TRBV7-2 and TRBJ2-1 genes rather than sequenced, the full variable domain is GAGVSQSPSNKVTEKGKDVELRCDPISGHTALYWYRQSLGQGLEFLIYFQGNSAPDKSGLPSDRFSAERTGGSVSTLTIQRTQQEDSAVYLCASSSGPGTGEFFGPGTRLTVL.